Listed here is a single T cell receptor (beta chain). These data originate in a study of blood T cell repertoires in COVID-19. Study background: PBMCs, B-cell-depleted T cells, or T cells were the source of the cDNA or gDNA that made up the material.

The authors' processing: Estimation of nucleated cell counts was performed using reference gene primer amplification. Sequenced by immunoSEQ multiplex PCR; TCRdb stores in-frame clones only, minus some. Clonal size and the V and J genes are those of that table, whereas D and trimming came from the DNA. Here the sample spans about 180,000 clones, more than 75% being singletons. V lost 2 bases, J lost 0 bases, and 5 bases lay in between. Germline V gene data show CDR1 as PRHDT and CDR2 as FYEKMQ (reference sequence). The CDR3 runs 14 residues. This sequence was found in a man aged 40-50 years with active or convalescent COVID-19. Material for sequencing was peripheral blood. The chain links TRBV13 to TRBJ1-3, with D uncertain. The CDR3 bases are TGTGCCAGCAGCTTAAGTAGCTCTGGAAACACCATATATTTT. This codes for CASSLSSSGNTIYF.